This T cell receptor (beta chain) was sequenced during a study of PD-1 blockade in classical Hodgkin lymphoma. The wider study: Intravenous infusions of nivolumab 3 mg/kg reached patients every 2 weeks. Study findings and constraints: The authors have not defined what causes the repertoire differences, possibly disease activity or prior therapy.

Notes on this clone: Its antigen is not identified.

The CDR3 extends over 14 amino acids. Trimming removed 3 bases from V and 1 base from J, with 9 bases in between. The germline CDR1 and CDR2 sequences are LNHDA and SQIVND (reference sequence). There was relapse after autologous stem cell transplantation in every patient, and there was variation in brentuximab vedotin exposure. TCRdb keeps only in-frame clones here, not all; method: immunoSEQ multiplex PCR. Among about 100,000 clones listed, roughly 87% were seen once. The chain combines TRBV19 with TRBJ1-1; D not certain. The sequenced sample was peripheral blood mononuclear cells (PBMCs), obtained before the second cycle of nivolumab. The TCR was taken from a human donor with classical Hodgkin lymphoma. The CDR3 DNA follows: TGTGCCAGTAGTATCGGGTTGGAGAACACTGAAGCTTTCTTT. Protein product: CASSIGLENTEAFF.